Listed here are 26 T cell receptor beta chains from one sample, sequenced in a study of blood T cells in healthy people across ages. Sample-barcoded 5' priming and a J-beta primer mix drove a second PCR of about 7 to 12 cycles. TCRdb reprocessed the 5' RACE reads via MiXCR and lists one record per CDR3 protein. Found here are about 730,000 distinct CDR3 sequences, roughly 44% of them singletons; the top ten hold approximately 22%. Sequencing was done on a sample of blood. The receptors were gathered from a woman aged 60-70 years in good health.

There are a few counts of this clonotype. The V call is TRBV25-1, the J call TRBJ2-3, with D possibly TRBD1 on 5 matching bases. CDR3 length: 14 amino acids. V gave up 3 bases and J gave up 4 bases, with 11 bases separating them. Germline V CDR1 and CDR2: MGHDK, SYGVNS. The CDR3 is CASSDDSLSDTQYF. CDR3 sequence (DNA): TGTGCCAGCAGTGACGACAGTTTATCAGATACGCAGTATTTT.

This clonotype was seen a few times. The CDR3, as DNA: TGTGCCAGCAGCTTACCCCCCTATGACCTAACCAAAAACATTCAGTACTTC. Its translation: CASSLPPYDLTKNIQYF. The chain carries TRBV27 and TRBJ2-4; D is undetermined. CDR3 length: 17 residues. From germline, CDR1 is MNHEY and CDR2 SMNVEV (reference sequence). Trimming removed 6 bases at V and 2 bases at J, with 20 bases between.

The rearrangement links TRBV6-2 or TRBV6-3 to TRBJ1-6; 7 bases are a match to TRBD1. The CDR3 sequence is 19 residues long. Germline loops: CDR1 MNHEY, CDR2 SVGEGT. The V gene end was trimmed by 0 bases and the J gene end by 6 bases; junction bases not matched to a gene: 14. The CDR3 DNA is TGTGCCAGCAGTTACTCGAAAGGAATAGGGGGCAGAATTAATTCACCCCTCCACTTT. It yields the protein CASSYSKGIGGRINSPLHF.

The rearrangement links TRBV25-1 to TRBJ1-2; perhaps TRBD1 as D (6 bases). Trimming took off 7 bases at V and 5 bases at J, with 11 bases between the two ends. The CDR3 has 12 residues. Germline CDR1 is MGHDK and CDR2 is SYGVNS. The DNA of the CDR3 is TGTGCCAGCATGCAGGGGCAGTATGGCTACACCTTC. Its protein product is CASMQGQYGYTF.

This clonotype was counted only a few times. The rearrangement joins TRBV4-2 to TRBJ2-7; 7 bases match TRBD2. Germline CDR1 reads LGHNA; CDR2 reads YNFKEQ. The V gene end was trimmed by 4 bases and the J gene end by 3 bases; junction bases not matched to a gene: 12. The CDR3 is made up of 16 amino acids. CDR3 protein: CASSPHETSRNYEQYF. CDR3 DNA: TGTGCCAGCAGCCCCCATGAGACTAGCAGAAACTACGAGCAGTACTTC.

This clonotype was observed a few times. This chain links TRBV7-9 with TRBJ2-3; D might be TRBD1 (5 bases). With 2 bases removed from V and 5 bases from J, the gap between germline ends came to 8 bases. The V gene's germline CDR1 is SEHNR and CDR2 FQNEAQ (reference sequence). The CDR3 has 13 residues. The CDR3 reads CASSLKGVDTQYF. The CDR3 DNA sequence: TGTGCCAGCAGCTTAAAAGGGGTAGATACGCAGTATTTT.

This chain connects TRBV5-6 to TRBJ2-1; D is uncertain. This CDR3 has 13 amino acids. Between the trimmed V and J ends, which lost 4 bases and 4 bases, there was a span of 9 bases. CDR1 is SGHDT and CDR2 is YYEEEE in the germline V gene. CDR3: CASSVNQYNEQFF. CDR3 DNA: TGTGCCAGCAGCGTGAATCAATACAATGAGCAGTTCTTC.

The rearrangement links TRBV7-8 to TRBJ2-5; no firm D call. The ends were cut back, 4 bases at V and 4 bases at J, with 19 bases in the middle. Per germline, CDR1 SGHVS and CDR2 FQNEAQ. There are 16 residues in the CDR3. The CDR3 DNA is TGTGCCAGCAGCTCGACCGGCGGTTTCTTGCGAGAGACCCAGTACTTC. Translating it yields CASSSTGGFLRETQYF.

On this clonotype itself: An end of the junction differs from the germline gene, which may be a read error. This chain uses TRBV20-1 with TRBJ1-6; D is uncertain. Germline loops: CDR1 DFQATT, CDR2 SNEGSKA (reference sequence). This CDR3 is built from 13 residues. The CDR3 sequence: CSAREVSFSPPHF. The CDR3 DNA sequence: TGCAGTGCTAGAGAGGTCTCGTTTTCACCCCCCCACTTT.

The table lists this clonotype with a few counts. The chain joins TRBV6-5 to TRBJ2-1, with D perhaps TRBD1 or TRBD2 (6 bases each). This CDR3 spans 16 amino acids. The V end lost 6 bases, the J end lost 5 bases, and 20 bases lay between the germline ends. Per germline, CDR1 MNHEY and CDR2 SVGAGI. The chain's CDR3 is CASRQTRLGGNNEQFF. CDR3 nucleotide sequence: TGTGCCAGCAGGCAGACCCGACTAGGGGGGAACAATGAGCAGTTCTTC.

The genes are TRBV7-6 and TRBJ2-5; 10 nucleotides match TRBD2. Germline CDR1 and CDR2: SGHVS and FNYEAQ. The CDR3 is made up of 18 amino acids. J lost 2 bases, V lost 5 bases, and 14 bases had no gene match. The CDR3 sequence is CASSQGLADYYRQETQYF. The CDR3 coding sequence is TGTGCCAGCAGCCAAGGACTAGCGGACTACTATCGACAAGAGACCCAGTACTTC. The variable domain in full, with the rest retrieved from reference TRBV7-6 and TRBJ2-5, is GAGVSQSPRYKVTKRGQDVALRCDPISGHVSLYWYRQALGQGPEFLTYFNYEAQQDKSGLPNDRFSAERPEGSISTLTIQRTEQRDSAMYRCASSQGLADYYRQETQYFGPGTRLLVL.

V usage is TRBV28 and J usage is TRBJ2-5; D may be TRBD1 or TRBD2 (5 bases each). V gave up 5 bases and J gave up 12 bases, with 22 bases separating them. CDR1 and CDR2 (germline): MDHEN, SYDVKM. The CDR3 covers 14 residues. The CDR3 loop reads CASSTGTHLRVEYF. The CDR3 DNA sequence: TGTGCCAGCAGTACCGGGACCCACCTAAGGGTTGAGTACTTC.

The chain has TRBV7-2 and TRBJ2-3; 7 bases map to TRBD2. Unmatched junction bases numbered 7, after V lost 6 bases and J lost 1 base. The CDR3 sequence is 15 residues long. From germline, CDR1 is SGHTA and CDR2 FQGNSA. The CDR3: CASRGAGIGTDTQYF. Here the CDR3 DNA reads TGTGCCAGCAGAGGAGCGGGAATAGGCACAGATACGCAGTATTTT. Complete variable domain (other parts from reference TRBV7-2 and TRBJ2-3): GAGVSQSPSNKVTEKGKDVELRCDPISGHTALYWYRQSLGQGLEFLIYFQGNSAPDKSGLPSDRFSAERTGGSVSTLTIQRTQQEDSAVYLCASRGAGIGTDTQYFGPGTRLTVL.

This clonotype was seen more than once but under ten times. In DNA, the CDR3 is TGCGCCAGCAGCCCGGAGGCAGTAAATGAAAAACTGTTTTTT. As protein: CASSPEAVNEKLFF. The chain links TRBV5-1 to TRBJ1-4; D gene ambiguous. From germline, CDR1 is SGHRS and CDR2 YFSETQ. Between the trimmed V and J ends, which lost 4 bases and 5 bases, there was a span of 12 bases. The CDR3 extends over 14 amino acids.

The chain carries TRBV6-5 and TRBJ2-3; the D is unclear. This CDR3 has 17 residues. Germline V gene data show CDR1 as MNHEY and CDR2 as SVGAGI. With 0 bases removed from V and 1 base from J, the gap between germline ends came to 14 bases. The CDR3 DNA is TGTGCCAGCAGTTACTCAGGCAGGAGATCAGGCACAGATACGCAGTATTTT. Translated, it gives CASSYSGRRSGTDTQYF.

The genes are TRBV20-1 and TRBJ2-7; the match to TRBD2 covers 14 bases. The trim removed 0 bases at V and 9 bases at J, leaving 13 bases unmatched. Per the germline V gene, CDR1 is DFQATT and CDR2 is SNEGSKA (reference sequence). The length of the CDR3 is 17 residues. In DNA, the CDR3 is TGCAGTGCTAGAGATGGTTTAGGACTAGCGGGAGGAGGAGGGCAGTACTTC. Protein sequence: CSARDGLGLAGGGGQYF.

This rearrangement joins TRBV25-1 to TRBJ2-5, with a possible D match to TRBD2 (5 bases). This CDR3 is 13 amino acids long. Trimming cost V 1 base and J 11 bases, with 14 bases left between them. Germline V gene data show CDR1 as MGHDK and CDR2 as SYGVNS. Here the CDR3 DNA reads TGTGCCAGCAGTGAATCCCGGGGATATGGGCAGTACTTC. Residues: CASSESRGYGQYF. The full variable domain, with the rest looked up from reference TRBV25-1 and TRBJ2-5, is EADIYQTPRYLVIGTGKKITLECSQTMGHDKMYWYQQDPGMELHLIHYSYGVNSTEKGDLSSESTVSRIRTEHFPLTLESARPSHTSQYLCASSESRGYGQYFGPGTRLLVL.

V gene TRBV20-1 combines with J gene TRBJ2-4; 12 positions match TRBD2. The closer fit of TRBJ2-7 to the DNA end suggests the J call may be wrong. The CDR3 covers 20 residues. CDR1 is DFQATT, CDR2 SNEGSKA, per germline (reference sequence). Here the CDR3 reads CSATPDRLTSGSPFRYEQYF. As DNA, the CDR3 is TGCAGTGCTACCCCCGACAGGTTGACTAGCGGGAGCCCATTCAGATACGAGCAGTACTTC.

This clonotype has only a few counts. J is TRBJ2-3 and V is TRBV27; the match to TRBD2 covers 11 bases. There are 15 residues in the CDR3. Germline assignment: CDR1 MNHEY and CDR2 SMNVEV (reference sequence). V dropped 5 bases and J dropped 7; count of bases not matched to a gene: 8. CDR3 protein: CASSLSGRARYTQYF. In DNA form, the CDR3 reads TGTGCCAGCAGTCTTAGCGGGAGGGCCAGGTATACGCAGTATTTT.

The chain is built from TRBV15 and TRBJ2-7; D not resolved. CDR1 and CDR2 (germline): LNHNV, YYDKDF (reference sequence). The CDR3 runs to 12 residues. With 0 bases removed from V and 1 base from J, the gap between germline ends came to 1 base. CDR3 sequence: CATSRDSYEQYF. CDR3 DNA: TGTGCCACCAGCAGAGATTCCTACGAGCAGTACTTC.

V usage is TRBV21-1 and J usage is TRBJ1-1; whether TRBD1, the table's D call, matches the DNA was not checked. TRBV21-1 is reported as a pseudogene. The CDR3 consists of 16 residues. The CDR3 sequence: CASSKGRQGVNTEAFF. Written as DNA, the CDR3 is TGTGCCAGCAGCAAAGGAAGACAGGGAGTGAACACTGAAGCTTTCTTT.

This clonotype was detected many times. The V gene is TRBV2, the J gene TRBJ2-2, with D unresolved. The CDR3 runs 12 residues. Trimming took off 6 bases at V and 3 bases at J, with 5 bases between the two ends. Germline V gene sequence: CDR1 SNHLY, CDR2 FYNNEI. CDR3 bases: TGTGCCAGCAGCAGAGACACCGGGGAGCTGTTTTTT. Protein product: CASSRDTGELFF. The full variable domain, its missing parts supplied by reference TRBV2 and TRBJ2-2, is EPEVTQTPSHQVTQMGQEVILRCVPISNHLYFYWYRQILGQKVEFLVSFYNNEISEKSEIFDDQFSVERPDGSNFTLKIRSTKLEDSAMYFCASSRDTGELFFGEGSRLTVL.

V is TRBV14 and J is TRBJ2-1; D call uncertain. This CDR3 has 15 residues. Germline values: CDR1 SGHDN, CDR2 FVKESK. The V end lost 2 bases, the J end lost 1 base, and 9 bases lay between the germline ends. This CDR3 reads CASSQTPYSYNEQFF. The DNA for the CDR3 is TGTGCCAGCAGCCAAACACCTTATTCCTACAATGAGCAGTTCTTC.

This chain connects TRBV28 to TRBJ1-2; no definite D call. The germline CDR1 and CDR2 sequences are MDHEN and SYDVKM. The CDR3 has 13 residues. V lost 5 bases, J lost 4 bases, and 11 bases lay in between. The CDR3 loop reads CASSPTKGYGYTF. The CDR3 region has the DNA TGTGCCAGCAGTCCCACGAAGGGCTATGGCTACACCTTC.

This clonotype has only a few counts. The chain employs TRBV7-3 and TRBJ2-6; either TRBD1 or TRBD2 may fit D (5 bases each). The germline V gene encodes CDR1 SGHTA and CDR2 FQGTGA. The CDR3 contains 16 residues. Trimming took 4 bases from V and 0 from J, leaving 10 bases between them. CDR3 sequence reads: CASSSGTASGANVLTF. Here the CDR3 DNA reads TGTGCCAGCAGCTCGGGGACGGCCTCTGGGGCCAACGTCCTGACTTTC.

The chain joins TRBV6-2 or TRBV6-3 to TRBJ2-3; TRBD2 aligns across 7 bases. The ends lost 5 bases at V and 1 base at J; junction bases unmatched: 9. The CDR3 loop spans 16 amino acids. Per the germline V gene, CDR1 is MNHEY and CDR2 is SVGEGT. CDR3 protein: CASSPGAGWGTDTQYF. The CDR3 bases are TGTGCCAGCAGTCCCGGAGCGGGGTGGGGCACAGATACGCAGTATTTT.